The T cell receptor (beta chain) described here comes from a study of T cell changes during pregnancy in multiple sclerosis. TCRdb keeps only in-frame clones here, not all; method: immunoSEQ multiplex PCR. The sample has 65,000 to 85,000 clones; roughly 90% are singletons. The germline CDR1 and CDR2 sequences are GTSNPN and SVGIG (reference sequence). Trimming took off 1 base at V and 3 bases at J, with 9 bases between the two ends. The CDR3 sequence is 13 residues long. J is TRBJ1-1 and V is TRBV30; D is perhaps TRBD1 (6 bases). Sequences were derived from peripheral blood, sampled after pregnancy. The TCR was taken from a female donor in good health, enrolled as a control in a pregnancy study. This CDR3 reads CAWSAQGYTEAFF. The DNA for the CDR3 is TGTGCCTGGAGTGCCCAGGGGTACACTGAAGCTTTCTTT.